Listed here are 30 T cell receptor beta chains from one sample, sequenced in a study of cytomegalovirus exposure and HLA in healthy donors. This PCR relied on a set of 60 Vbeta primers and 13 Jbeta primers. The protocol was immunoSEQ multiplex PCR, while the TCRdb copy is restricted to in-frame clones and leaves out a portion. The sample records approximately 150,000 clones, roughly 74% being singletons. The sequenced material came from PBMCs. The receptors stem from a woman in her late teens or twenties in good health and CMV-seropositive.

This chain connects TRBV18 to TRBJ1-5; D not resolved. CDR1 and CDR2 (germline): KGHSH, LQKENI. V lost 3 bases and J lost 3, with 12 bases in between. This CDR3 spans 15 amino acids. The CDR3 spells CASSPPPVLNQPQHF. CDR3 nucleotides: TGTGCCAGCTCACCCCCCCCCGTCCTCAATCAGCCCCAGCATTTT.

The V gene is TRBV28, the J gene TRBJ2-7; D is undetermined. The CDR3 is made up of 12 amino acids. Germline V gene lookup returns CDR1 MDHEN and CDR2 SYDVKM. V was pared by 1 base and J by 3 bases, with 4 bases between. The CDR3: CASSLSNYEQYF. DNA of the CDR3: TGTGCCAGCAGTTTATCAAACTACGAGCAGTACTTC.

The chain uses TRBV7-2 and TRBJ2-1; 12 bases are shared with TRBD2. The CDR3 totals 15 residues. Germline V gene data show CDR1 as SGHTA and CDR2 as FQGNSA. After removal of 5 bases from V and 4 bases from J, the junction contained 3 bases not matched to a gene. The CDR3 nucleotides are TGTGCCAGCAGCATCCTAGCGGGGGGGTACAATGAGCAGTTCTTC. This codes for CASSILAGGYNEQFF.

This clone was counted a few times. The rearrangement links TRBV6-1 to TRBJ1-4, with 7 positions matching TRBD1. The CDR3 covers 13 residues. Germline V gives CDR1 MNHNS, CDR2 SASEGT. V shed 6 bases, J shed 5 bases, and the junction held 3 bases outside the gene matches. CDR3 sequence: CASRPTGNEKLFF. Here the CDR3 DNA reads TGTGCCAGCAGGCCGACAGGGAATGAAAAACTGTTTTTT.

In nucleotides, the CDR3 is TGCGCCAGCAGTGACGAGTTGGTCAAAAACATTCAGTACTTC. Protein sequence: CASSDELVKNIQYF. V gene TRBV10-1 combines with J gene TRBJ2-4; no clear D. This CDR3 region has 14 residues. CDR1 and CDR2 (germline): WNHNN, SYGVQD (reference sequence). Trimming cost V 3 bases and J 3 bases, with 9 bases left between them.

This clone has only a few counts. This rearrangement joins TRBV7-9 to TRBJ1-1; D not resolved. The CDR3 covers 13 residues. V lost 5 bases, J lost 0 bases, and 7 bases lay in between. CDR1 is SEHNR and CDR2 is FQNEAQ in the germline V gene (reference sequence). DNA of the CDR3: TGTGCCAGCAGCCTCGAGGTGAACACTGAAGCTTTCTTT. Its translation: CASSLEVNTEAFF. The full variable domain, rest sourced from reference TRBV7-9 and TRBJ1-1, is DTGVSQNPRHKITKRGQNVTFRCDPISEHNRLYWYRQTLGQGPEFLTYFQNEAQLEKSRLLSDRFSAERPKGSFSTLEIQRTEQGDSAMYLCASSLEVNTEAFFGQGTRLTVV.

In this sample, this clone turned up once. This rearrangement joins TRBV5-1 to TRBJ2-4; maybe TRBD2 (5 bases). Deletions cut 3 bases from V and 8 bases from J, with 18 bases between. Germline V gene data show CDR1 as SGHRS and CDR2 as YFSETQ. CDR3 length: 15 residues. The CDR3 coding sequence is TGCGCCAGCAGCTCACGTTCCGGGGTCAAGGACATTCAGTACTTC. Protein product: CASSSRSGVKDIQYF.

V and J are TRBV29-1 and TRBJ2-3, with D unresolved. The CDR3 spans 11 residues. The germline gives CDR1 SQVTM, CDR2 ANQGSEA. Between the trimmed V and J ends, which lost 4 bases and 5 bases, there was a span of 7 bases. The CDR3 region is CSVARGDTQYF. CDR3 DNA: TGCAGCGTTGCCCGAGGAGATACGCAGTATTTT.

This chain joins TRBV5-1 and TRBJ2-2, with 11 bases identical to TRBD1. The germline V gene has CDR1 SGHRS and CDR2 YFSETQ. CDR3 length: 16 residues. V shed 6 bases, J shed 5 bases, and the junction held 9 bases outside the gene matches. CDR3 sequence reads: CASTPGQGARTGELFF. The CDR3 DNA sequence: TGCGCCAGCACTCCCGGACAGGGGGCTCGGACCGGGGAGCTGTTTTTT. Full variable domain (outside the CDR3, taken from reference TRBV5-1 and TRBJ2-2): KAGVTQTPRYLIKTRGQQVTLSCSPISGHRSVSWYQQTPGQGLQFLFEYFSETQRNKGNFPGRFSGRQFSNSRSEMNVSTLELGDSALYLCASTPGQGARTGELFFGEGSRLTVL.

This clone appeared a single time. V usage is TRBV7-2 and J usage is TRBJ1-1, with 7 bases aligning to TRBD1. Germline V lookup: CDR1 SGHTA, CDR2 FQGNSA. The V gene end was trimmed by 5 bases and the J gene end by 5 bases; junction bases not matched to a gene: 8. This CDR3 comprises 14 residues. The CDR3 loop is CASSPDRVQTEAFF. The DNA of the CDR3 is TGTGCCAGCAGCCCTGACAGGGTACAGACTGAAGCTTTCTTT.

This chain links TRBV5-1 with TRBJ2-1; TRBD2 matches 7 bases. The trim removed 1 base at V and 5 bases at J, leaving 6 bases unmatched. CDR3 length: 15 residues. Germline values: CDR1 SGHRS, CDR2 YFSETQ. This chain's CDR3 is CASSLMREGHNEQFF. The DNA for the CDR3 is TGCGCCAGCAGCTTGATGAGGGAGGGGCACAATGAGCAGTTCTTC. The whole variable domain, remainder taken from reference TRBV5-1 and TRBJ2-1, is KAGVTQTPRYLIKTRGQQVTLSCSPISGHRSVSWYQQTPGQGLQFLFEYFSETQRNKGNFPGRFSGRQFSNSRSEMNVSTLELGDSALYLCASSLMREGHNEQFFGPGTRLTVL.

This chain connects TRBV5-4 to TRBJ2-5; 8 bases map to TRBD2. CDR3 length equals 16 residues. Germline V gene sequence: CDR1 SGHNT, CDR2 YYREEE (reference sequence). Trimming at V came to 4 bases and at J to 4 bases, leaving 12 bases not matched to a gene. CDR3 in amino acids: CASSTRAGELGETQYF. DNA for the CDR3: TGTGCCAGCAGCACTAGAGCGGGGGAGCTGGGAGAGACCCAGTACTTC.

CDR3 protein: CASSIAITSGGDTQYF. CDR3 coding DNA: TGTGCCAGTAGTATAGCGATAACTAGCGGGGGCGATACGCAGTATTTT. The genes are TRBV19 and TRBJ2-3; 11 bases line up with TRBD2. V was clipped by 1 base and J by 6 bases; unmatched bases: 6. The V gene's germline CDR1 is LNHDA and CDR2 SQIVND (reference sequence). CDR3 size: 16 residues.

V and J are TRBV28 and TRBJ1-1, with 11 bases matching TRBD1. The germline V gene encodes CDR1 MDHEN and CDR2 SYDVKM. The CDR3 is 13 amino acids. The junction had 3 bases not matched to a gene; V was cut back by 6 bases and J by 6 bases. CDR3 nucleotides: TGTGCCAGCAGGGGGACAGGGGGGGCTGAAGCTTTCTTT. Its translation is CASRGTGGAEAFF.

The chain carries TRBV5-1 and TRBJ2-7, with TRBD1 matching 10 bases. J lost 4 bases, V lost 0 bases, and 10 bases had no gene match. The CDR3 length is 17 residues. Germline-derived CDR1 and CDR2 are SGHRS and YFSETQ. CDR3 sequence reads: CASSLEISGTGDYEQYF. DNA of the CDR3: TGCGCCAGCAGCTTGGAAATATCCGGGACAGGGGATTACGAGCAGTACTTC.

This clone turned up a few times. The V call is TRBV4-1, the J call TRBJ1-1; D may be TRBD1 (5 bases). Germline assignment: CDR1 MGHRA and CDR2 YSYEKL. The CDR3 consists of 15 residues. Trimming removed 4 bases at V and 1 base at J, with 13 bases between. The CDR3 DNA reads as TGCGCCAGCAGCCGCGGGGTTCAGGGGAACACTGAAGCTTTCTTT. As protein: CASSRGVQGNTEAFF.

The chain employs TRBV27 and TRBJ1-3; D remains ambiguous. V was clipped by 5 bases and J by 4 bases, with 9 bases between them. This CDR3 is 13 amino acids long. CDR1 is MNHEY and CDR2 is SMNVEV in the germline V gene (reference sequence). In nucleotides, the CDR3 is TGTGCCAGCAGTGAGAGGCTCGGAAACACCATATATTTT. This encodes CASSERLGNTIYF.

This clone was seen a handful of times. CDR3: CASSEYSRAGYTF. The CDR3 DNA follows: TGTGCCAGCAGTGAATACAGCAGGGCTGGCTACACCTTC. The rearrangement links TRBV25-1 to TRBJ1-2; D is perhaps TRBD1 (5 bases). V was pared by 0 bases and J by 7 bases, with 9 bases between. This CDR3 comprises 13 residues. In germline, CDR1 is MGHDK, CDR2 SYGVNS.

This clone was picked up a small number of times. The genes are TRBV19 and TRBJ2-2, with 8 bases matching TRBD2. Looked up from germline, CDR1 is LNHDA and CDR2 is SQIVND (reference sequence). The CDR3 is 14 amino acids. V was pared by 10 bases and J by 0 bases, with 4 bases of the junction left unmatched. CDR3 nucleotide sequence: TGTGCCACCAAAGCGGGGGCGAACACCGGGGAGCTGTTTTTT. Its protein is CATKAGANTGELFF.

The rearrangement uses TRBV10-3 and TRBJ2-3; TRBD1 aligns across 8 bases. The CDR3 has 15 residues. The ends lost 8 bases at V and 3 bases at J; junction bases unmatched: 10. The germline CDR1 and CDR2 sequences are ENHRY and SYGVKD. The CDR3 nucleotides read TGTGCCATCGGAACGAACAGGGGGGTTACAGATACGCAGTATTTT. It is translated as CAIGTNRGVTDTQYF.

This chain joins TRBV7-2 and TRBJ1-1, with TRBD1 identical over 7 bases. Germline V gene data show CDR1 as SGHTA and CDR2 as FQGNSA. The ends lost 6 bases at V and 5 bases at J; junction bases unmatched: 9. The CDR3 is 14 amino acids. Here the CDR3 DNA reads TGTGCCAGCAGTCGGCAGGGGGAACGTACTGAAGCTTTCTTT. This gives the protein CASSRQGERTEAFF.

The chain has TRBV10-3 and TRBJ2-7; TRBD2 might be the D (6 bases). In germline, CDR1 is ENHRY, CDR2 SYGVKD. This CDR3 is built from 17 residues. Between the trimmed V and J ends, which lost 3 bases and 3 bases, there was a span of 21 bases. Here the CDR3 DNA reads TGTGCCATCAGTGATTTAGGAGTCCGGCGGGGTGACTACGAGCAGTACTTC. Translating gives CAISDLGVRRGDYEQYF.

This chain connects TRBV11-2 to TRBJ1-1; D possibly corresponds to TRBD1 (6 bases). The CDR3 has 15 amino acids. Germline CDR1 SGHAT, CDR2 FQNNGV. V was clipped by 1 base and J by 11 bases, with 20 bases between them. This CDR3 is CASSLVGRGNVGAFF. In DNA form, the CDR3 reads TGTGCCAGCAGCTTAGTCGGCAGGGGCAATGTTGGGGCTTTCTTT.

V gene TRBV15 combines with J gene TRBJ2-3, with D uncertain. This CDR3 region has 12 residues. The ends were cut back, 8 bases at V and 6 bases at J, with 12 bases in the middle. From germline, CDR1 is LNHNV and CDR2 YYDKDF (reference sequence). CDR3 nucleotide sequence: TGTGCCACCGGGTGGGCCGCCGATACGCAGTATTTT. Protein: CATGWAADTQYF. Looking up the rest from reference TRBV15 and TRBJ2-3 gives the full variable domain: DAMVIQNPRYQVTQFGKPVTLSCSQTLNHNVMYWYQQKSSQAPKLLFHYYDKDFNNEADTPDNFQSRRPNTSFCFLDIRSPGLGDTAMYLCATGWAADTQYFGPGTRLTVL.

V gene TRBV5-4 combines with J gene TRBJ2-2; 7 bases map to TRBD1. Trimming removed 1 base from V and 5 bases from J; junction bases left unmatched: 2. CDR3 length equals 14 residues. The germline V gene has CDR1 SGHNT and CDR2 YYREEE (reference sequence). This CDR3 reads CASSLIRGTGELFF. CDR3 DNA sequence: TGTGCCAGCAGCTTGATCAGGGGGACCGGGGAGCTGTTTTTT. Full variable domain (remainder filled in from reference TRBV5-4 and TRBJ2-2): ETGVTQSPTHLIKTRGQQVTLRCSSQSGHNTVSWYQQALGQGPQFIFQYYREEENGRGNFPPRFSGLQFPNYSSELNVNALELDDSALYLCASSLIRGTGELFFGEGSRLTVL.

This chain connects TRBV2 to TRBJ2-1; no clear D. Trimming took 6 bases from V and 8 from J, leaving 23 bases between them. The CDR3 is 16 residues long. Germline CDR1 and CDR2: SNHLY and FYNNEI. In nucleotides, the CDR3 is TGTGCCAGCAGGACTGGAAGCTCTCGTTTGTTGGATGAGCAGTTCTTC. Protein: CASRTGSSRLLDEQFF.

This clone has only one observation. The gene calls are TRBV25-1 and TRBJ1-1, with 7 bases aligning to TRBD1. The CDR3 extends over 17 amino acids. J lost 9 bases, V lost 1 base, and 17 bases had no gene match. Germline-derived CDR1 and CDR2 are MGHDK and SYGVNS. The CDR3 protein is CASSELGTAYGDSKAFF. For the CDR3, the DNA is TGTGCCAGCAGTGAATTGGGGACAGCGTACGGCGACAGCAAAGCTTTCTTT. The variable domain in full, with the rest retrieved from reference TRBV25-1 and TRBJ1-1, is EADIYQTPRYLVIGTGKKITLECSQTMGHDKMYWYQQDPGMELHLIHYSYGVNSTEKGDLSSESTVSRIRTEHFPLTLESARPSHTSQYLCASSELGTAYGDSKAFFGQGTRLTVV.

The CDR3: CASSLGKLRVSVMNTEAFF. The CDR3 DNA follows: TGTGCCAGCAGCCTTGGGAAACTCAGGGTATCGGTGATGAACACTGAAGCTTTCTTT. The rearrangement links TRBV5-5 to TRBJ1-1, with D perhaps TRBD1 (5 bases). Per germline, CDR1 SGHKS and CDR2 YYEKEE (reference sequence). The V end was cut by 4 bases, the J end by 0 bases, with 25 bases between. This CDR3 is 19 amino acids long.

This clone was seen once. The CDR3 loop is CASSSMTSGGEQFF. The CDR3 region has the DNA TGTGCCAGCAGCTCCATGACTAGCGGGGGGGAGCAGTTCTTC. V usage is TRBV13 and J usage is TRBJ2-1; 13 bases fit TRBD2. V shed 4 bases and J 10 bases; nucleotides not matched to a gene: 4. The CDR3 contains 14 residues. Germline V lookup: CDR1 PRHDT, CDR2 FYEKMQ (reference sequence). Together with reference TRBV13 and TRBJ2-1, the CDR3 gives the full variable domain: AAGVIQSPRHLIKEKRETATLKCYPIPRHDTVYWYQQGPGQDPQFLISFYEKMQSDKGSIPDRFSAQQFSDYHSELNMSSLELGDSALYFCASSSMTSGGEQFFGPGTRLTVL.

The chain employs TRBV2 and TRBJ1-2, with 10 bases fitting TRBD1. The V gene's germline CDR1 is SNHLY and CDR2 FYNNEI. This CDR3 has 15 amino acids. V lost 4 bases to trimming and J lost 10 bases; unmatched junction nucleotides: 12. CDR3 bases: TGTGCCAGCAGTGCGGGGACAGGGGAAGAAGGTGTCTACACCTTC. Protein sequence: CASSAGTGEEGVYTF.